This TCR beta chain was documented in a study of T-cell reconstitution after alpha-beta-depleted transplantation in children. The authors prepared the TCRbeta library with unique molecular identifiers. TCRdb reprocessed the PCR reads with MiXCR, giving one entry per CDR3 protein. The table lists about 120,000 distinct CDR3 sequences, 10% of them singletons. Points from the study as a whole: Some patients showed high day-60 TCRbeta diversity, which derived from surviving recipient T cells and thymic progenitors. Newly made T cells mostly supplied T-cell counts and diversity one year after transplant. Several hundred expanded graft clones reportedly were the source of alpha-beta T cells about two months after transplant.

In the case of this clonotype: As yet, its antigen is unknown.

The V gene's germline CDR1 is MNHNS and CDR2 SASEGT. The V segment lost 7 bases and the J segment 2 bases; nucleotides outside the gene matches: 11. This CDR3 spans 16 amino acids. V and J are TRBV6-1 and TRBJ2-3; TRBD2 aligns across 8 bases. This sequence was found in a boy aged 2-15 years with acute lymphoblastic leukemia, due to receive a stem cell transplant. The sample here was PBMCs, taken before TCRalphabeta/CD19-depleted stem cell transplant. The CDR3 DNA reads as TGTGCCAGCACCGGCCAGCGGGAGAGGGCCACAGATACGCAGTATTTT. Protein: CASTGQRERATDTQYF.